The clone carrying this TCR beta chain was detected only a few times. What it recognizes is unknown. This sample is drawn from a study of beta chain features in type 1 diabetes. At the level of the study: Healthy donors resembled patients in age, gender and cell yields. Points from the study as a whole: Whether TCRB rearrangement is influenced by HLA type was left unresolved in this analysis. Sampled from patients, naive, central memory and Treg TCRB repertoires appeared more similar than those sampled from healthy donors.

Germline V gene sequence: CDR1 SQVTM, CDR2 ANQGSEA. This CDR3 has 12 residues. V was cut by 3 bases and J by 1 base, with 6 bases left in between. The isolated RNA, all of it, was reverse transcribed, so expressed TCRB transcripts were what got sequenced. Method: immunoSEQ multiplex PCR; TCRdb's copy keeps in-frame clones and lacks some. The sample shows about 150,000 clones, around 10% of them seen only once. Heparinised blood was drawn once per donor, averaging approximately 0.12 L. V gene TRBV29-1 combines with J gene TRBJ1-2; no clear D. Sample: central memory CD4+ T cells from blood. This receptor was identified in a man younger than 35 in good health. The CDR3 bases are TGCAGCGTTGACCACTTTAACTATGGCTACACCTTC. Its translation: CSVDHFNYGYTF.